Below, 24 T cell receptor beta chains from the same sample are listed, as sequenced in a study of T cell responses to AZD1222 COVID-19 vaccine. TCRdb's copy holds only in-frame clones and misses some; the assay was immunoSEQ multiplex PCR. The sample carries about 79,000 clones, 75% to 85% recorded once. The specimen was peripheral blood, collected on day 0 of AZD1222 vaccination. These TCRs come from an adult in good health.

The rearrangement uses TRBV2 and TRBJ1-4, with 7 bases matching TRBD1. CDR1 is SNHLY, CDR2 FYNNEI, per germline. This CDR3 has 14 residues. The V and J ends lost 5 bases and 8 bases, in that order; junction bases with no gene match: 8. CDR3 loop: CASSPDRKGEKLFF. Written as DNA, the CDR3 is TGTGCCAGCAGTCCGGACAGGAAAGGGGAAAAACTGTTTTTT.

This rearrangement joins TRBV25-1 to TRBJ2-5; D is unclear. The germline V gene encodes CDR1 MGHDK and CDR2 SYGVNS. The V gene lost 3 bases and the J gene lost 5 bases, with 10 bases spanning the gap. The CDR3 is 13 amino acids. CDR3 loop: CASSDRQLETQYF. The CDR3 region has the DNA TGTGCCAGCAGTGATCGCCAACTGGAGACCCAGTACTTC. The whole variable domain, filled in from reference TRBV25-1 and TRBJ2-5, reads EADIYQTPRYLVIGTGKKITLECSQTMGHDKMYWYQQDPGMELHLIHYSYGVNSTEKGDLSSESTVSRIRTEHFPLTLESARPSHTSQYLCASSDRQLETQYFGPGTRLLVL.

This clone was detected a few times. This rearrangement joins TRBV6-1 to TRBJ1-5; D is undetermined. Looked up from germline, CDR1 is MNHNS and CDR2 is SASEGT. V was clipped by 4 bases and J by 1 base, with 17 bases between them. This CDR3 is built from 17 residues. The CDR3 spells CASSVGSFAQSNQPQHF. The CDR3, as DNA: TGTGCCAGCAGTGTGGGGTCCTTCGCCCAGAGCAATCAGCCCCAGCATTTT.

This chain connects TRBV19 to TRBJ1-4; perhaps TRBD1 as D (6 bases). V dropped 6 bases and J dropped 3 bases, with 17 bases sitting between them. Germline assignment: CDR1 LNHDA and CDR2 SQIVND (reference sequence). This CDR3 is 16 amino acids long. CDR3 DNA sequence: TGTGCCAGTAGACCTCGGGCGGACAGATCTAATGAAAAACTGTTTTTT. Residues: CASRPRADRSNEKLFF.

The chain joins TRBV11-2 to TRBJ1-2, with 8 bases aligning to TRBD1. The CDR3 runs 12 residues. Germline CDR1 reads SGHAT; CDR2 reads FQNNGV. The V and J ends lost 5 bases and 8 bases, in that order; junction bases with no gene match: 4. CDR3 sequence reads: CASSQGAFGYTF. As DNA, the CDR3 is TGTGCCAGCAGCCAGGGGGCTTTCGGCTACACCTTC.

The chain couples TRBV6-4 to TRBJ2-1; 7 nucleotides align to TRBD2. V was pared by 3 bases and J by 7 bases, with 9 bases of the junction left unmatched. This CDR3 spans 15 amino acids. Per the germline V gene, CDR1 is MRHNA and CDR2 is SNTAGT. The CDR3 coding sequence is TGTGCCAGCAGTGAAGATGGGCTAGCGGCGAATGAGCAGTTCTTC. It is translated as CASSEDGLAANEQFF.

This clone showed up just a few times. The V and J genes are TRBV7-9 and TRBJ2-7; D not certain. V gave up 5 bases and J gave up 2 bases, with 16 bases separating them. Germline CDR1 reads SEHNR; CDR2 reads FQNEAQ (reference sequence). The CDR3 contains 15 residues. In DNA, the CDR3 is TGTGCCAGCAGCCACGAAGGGCCTAAAGCCTACGAGCAGTACTTC. Translating it yields CASSHEGPKAYEQYF.

The chain carries TRBV29-1 and TRBJ1-1, with 7 nucleotides matching TRBD1. The length of the CDR3 is 14 residues. The J segment lost 1 base and the V segment lost 1 base, leaving 3 bases of the junction unmatched. CDR1 and CDR2 (germline): SQVTM, ANQGSEA. The CDR3 DNA sequence: TGCAGCGTTGAAGGGACAGGTTCGAACACTGAAGCTTTCTTT. Translation: CSVEGTGSNTEAFF.

The V and J genes are TRBV4-1 and TRBJ1-2, with a weak D call TRBD1 (6 bases). CDR1 and CDR2 from the germline V gene are MGHRA and YSYEKL. This CDR3 has 15 residues. V was cut by 1 base and J by 5 bases, with 14 bases left in between. This CDR3 reads CASSQALDRRYGYTF. CDR3 coding DNA: TGCGCCAGCAGCCAAGCCTTAGACAGGAGATATGGCTACACCTTC.

This chain's CDR3 is CASSPGTSGGGYEQYF. The CDR3 DNA reads as TGTGCCAGCTCACCCGGGACTAGCGGGGGTGGATACGAGCAGTACTTC. The chain employs TRBV18 and TRBJ2-7, with TRBD2 matching over 14 bases. The CDR3 has 16 amino acids. V lost 3 bases, J lost 4 bases, and 5 bases stayed unmatched. The germline gives CDR1 KGHSH, CDR2 LQKENI.

V usage is TRBV12-3 or TRBV12-4 and J usage is TRBJ2-3; a possible D gene is TRBD2 (5 bases). The CDR3 loop spans 13 amino acids. The ends were cut back, 6 bases at V and 4 bases at J, with 11 bases in the middle. The CDR3 DNA reads as TGTGCCAGCAGGACTACACTAGCAGATACGCAGTATTTT. This gives the protein CASRTTLADTQYF.

This clone was observed a few times. This chain connects TRBV10-1 to TRBJ1-2; D unresolved. Looked up from germline, CDR1 is WNHNN and CDR2 is SYGVQD (reference sequence). The CDR3 has 13 amino acids. V was shortened by 6 bases and J by 8 bases, with 16 bases between the two germline ends. The CDR3 here is CASSPVEDLGYTF. DNA for the CDR3: TGCGCCAGCAGCCCAGTGGAGGACCTCGGCTACACCTTC.

The chain is built from TRBV29-1 and TRBJ1-1; D might be TRBD1 (6 bases). CDR3 length equals 11 residues. Germline V CDR1 and CDR2: SQVTM, ANQGSEA. Trimming stripped 6 bases from V and 5 bases from J, with 10 bases between. The CDR3: CSVGGATEAFF. The CDR3, as DNA: TGCAGCGTGGGGGGGGCTACTGAAGCTTTCTTT.

The chain combines TRBV6-2 or TRBV6-3 with TRBJ1-5; D may be TRBD1 (5 bases). The V and J ends lost 6 bases and 2 bases respectively, with 14 bases between them. Per the germline V gene, CDR1 is MNHEY and CDR2 is SVGEGT. The CDR3 loop spans 15 amino acids. This CDR3 is CASSLGPGGNQPQHF. CDR3 sequence (DNA): TGTGCCAGCAGCCTGGGACCGGGAGGCAATCAGCCCCAGCATTTT.

This clone was detected ten times or more. The chain carries TRBV12-3 or TRBV12-4 and TRBJ2-7; D is possibly TRBD2 (5 bases). CDR3 length equals 12 residues. Trimming shortened V by 6 bases and J by 5 bases, and 11 bases separated the two germline ends. CDR3 sequence: CASSPGLDEQYF. CDR3 coding DNA: TGTGCCAGCAGCCCGGGGTTGGACGAGCAGTACTTC.

The V and J genes are TRBV18 and TRBJ2-7; 9 bases are a match to TRBD1. CDR3 length: 14 amino acids. The germline CDR1 and CDR2 sequences are KGHSH and LQKENI. V dropped 4 bases and J dropped 2; count of bases not matched to a gene: 3. The CDR3 DNA reads as TGTGCCAGCTCACGGGGGACAGGGCCCTACGAGCAGTACTTC. Protein product: CASSRGTGPYEQYF.

This clone has only a few counts. A far more abundant clone sits one base away, making this likely a read error. The same CDR3 can be traced to other DNA sequences in this sample. This chain connects TRBV7-9 to TRBJ2-1, with a weak D call TRBD2 (6 bases). The V and J ends lost 5 bases and 7 bases respectively, with 15 bases between them. Germline-derived CDR1 and CDR2 are SEHNR and FQNEAQ (reference sequence). This CDR3 has 14 amino acids. The CDR3: CASSGAGGGNEQFF. CDR3 sequence (DNA): TGTGCCAGCAGCGGGGCGGGTGGGGGGAATGAGCAGTTCTTC.

The chain links TRBV11-2 to TRBJ2-7; maybe TRBD1 (6 bases). V dropped 4 bases and J dropped 1 base, with 11 bases sitting between them. This CDR3 region has 14 residues. Germline values: CDR1 SGHAT, CDR2 FQNNGV. The chain's CDR3 is CASSSHTGSYEQYF. The DNA for the CDR3 is TGTGCCAGCAGCTCACACACAGGGTCCTACGAGCAGTACTTC.

This rearrangement joins TRBV11-3 to TRBJ1-2; 7 bases line up with TRBD1. Germline-derived CDR1 and CDR2 are SGHNT and YENEEA. V trimming: 0 bases; J trimming: 4 bases; junction bases outside the gene matches: 14. This CDR3 contains 18 residues. CDR3 DNA: TGTGCCAGCAGCTTAGACACGTTCCCACAGGGGAGGGTCTATGGCTACACCTTC. This encodes CASSLDTFPQGRVYGYTF. Variable domain in full (rest from reference TRBV11-3 and TRBJ1-2): EAGVVQSPRYKIIEKKQPVAFWCNPISGHNTLYWYLQNLGQGPELLIRYENEEAVDDSQLPKDRFSAERLKGVDSTLKIQPAELGDSAVYLCASSLDTFPQGRVYGYTFGSGTRLTVV.

The V call is TRBV21-1, the J call TRBJ1-5. TRBV21-1 is shown as a pseudogene. The CDR3 has 12 residues. The CDR3 DNA sequence: TGTGCCACCGAACCGGCACGCCAGCCCCAGCATTTT. Amino acids: CATEPARQPQHF.

The rearrangement links TRBV6-5 to TRBJ1-2; TRBD1 matches at 9 bases. V dropped 6 bases and J dropped 14; count of bases not matched to a gene: 13. The CDR3 extends over 13 amino acids. The germline gives CDR1 MNHEY, CDR2 SVGAGI. CDR3 amino acids: CASSLPGQGIITF. The CDR3 region has the DNA TGTGCCAGCAGCCTTCCGGGACAGGGAATCATTACCTTC.

The chain has TRBV5-1 and TRBJ1-2, with D hard to call. The CDR3 contains 12 residues. Trimming removed 0 bases from V and 6 bases from J, with 6 bases in between. Germline lookup yields CDR1 SGHRS and CDR2 YFSETQ. CDR3 in amino acids: CASSLGGNGYTF. CDR3 nucleotide sequence: TGCGCCAGCAGCTTGGGGGGAAATGGCTACACCTTC.

This clone has more than one count but fewer than ten. The chain combines TRBV28 with TRBJ1-2; the D is unclear. Germline loops: CDR1 MDHEN, CDR2 SYDVKM. The CDR3 spans 14 residues. V was trimmed by 7 bases and J by 5 bases, leaving 17 bases between them. This CDR3 reads CASTLKRVWYGYTF. DNA of the CDR3: TGTGCCAGCACCCTAAAAAGGGTTTGGTATGGCTACACCTTC.

The CDR3 region is CASSSQGGNYGYTF. In DNA, the CDR3 is TGCGCCAGCAGCTCCCAGGGTGGCAACTATGGCTACACCTTC. The J gene is TRBJ1-2, the V gene TRBV5-1; tentatively, D is TRBD1 (5 bases). Trimming removed 3 bases at V and 2 bases at J, with 11 bases between. CDR1 is SGHRS and CDR2 is YFSETQ in the germline V gene. The CDR3 runs to 14 residues. Combining the CDR3 with reference TRBV5-1 and TRBJ1-2 gives the whole variable domain KAGVTQTPRYLIKTRGQQVTLSCSPISGHRSVSWYQQTPGQGLQFLFEYFSETQRNKGNFPGRFSGRQFSNSRSEMNVSTLELGDSALYLCASSSQGGNYGYTFGSGTRLTVV.